The 21 T cell receptor beta chains given below trace back to one sample, sequenced in a study of a mutant IDH1 vaccine in newly diagnosed glioma. These receptors are not linked to any known antigen. Time point defined: week 47, end of study. In the vaccine, a single dose held 300 ug of the mutant IDH1 20-mer peptide, along with topical imiquimod. The table came from immunoSEQ multiplex PCR; TCRdb's copy has only in-frame clones and leaves some out. This table holds 40,000 to 50,000 clones, 70% to 85% found once. This specimen consisted of PBMCs, obtained from a glioma patient whose treatment included an IDH1 peptide vaccine. Every receptor here comes from a man in his late teens or twenties with glioma. Some clones in this sample may be carry-over from other donors' samples.

Worth noting for this clone: One junction end does not reproduce the germline sequence, and a read error may be involved. V usage is TRBV10-3 and J usage is TRBJ2-7; 7 bases are shared with TRBD1. The CDR3 consists of 12 residues. In germline, CDR1 is ENHRY, CDR2 SYGVKD. DNA for the CDR3: TGTGCCACCAGTACAGGGGACTACGAGCAGTACTTC. As protein: CATSTGDYEQYF.

The gene calls are TRBV9 and TRBJ1-1; D is ambiguous. The CDR3 contains 15 residues. The germline V gene has CDR1 SGDLS and CDR2 YYNGEE. Trimming shortened V by 0 bases and J by 4 bases, and 13 bases separated the two germline ends. The CDR3: CASSVGWGRGTEAFF. The CDR3 coding sequence is TGTGCCAGCAGCGTAGGATGGGGTCGGGGCACTGAAGCTTTCTTT.

The genes are TRBV9 and TRBJ2-3, with TRBD2 identical over 14 bases. Looked up from germline, CDR1 is SGDLS and CDR2 is YYNGEE. The trim removed 1 base at V and 5 bases at J, leaving 3 bases unmatched. The CDR3 is 16 amino acids. The CDR3 region is CASSVRGLAGEDTQYF. The CDR3 DNA sequence: TGTGCCAGCAGCGTAAGGGGACTAGCGGGGGAAGATACGCAGTATTTT.

The chain links TRBV4-3 to TRBJ2-7; the match to TRBD1 covers 11 bases. Germline lookup yields CDR1 LGHNA and CDR2 YSLEER. Losses at the gene ends were 0 bases for V and 7 bases for J; bases not matched to a gene: 2. The CDR3 loop spans 14 amino acids. The CDR3 region is CASSQDRDRGEQYF. The CDR3 bases are TGCGCCAGCAGCCAAGATCGGGACAGGGGGGAGCAGTACTTC.

The chain has TRBV9 and TRBJ1-4, with D possibly being TRBD1 (6 bases). The CDR3 is 15 amino acids. Germline lookup yields CDR1 SGDLS and CDR2 YYNGEE. Trimming removed 1 base from V and 0 bases from J, with 7 bases in between. The CDR3 sequence is CASSVTGTTNEKLFF. The CDR3 DNA sequence: TGTGCCAGCAGCGTAACAGGGACAACTAATGAAAAACTGTTTTTT.

The genes are TRBV2 and TRBJ2-5; D gene uncertain. Trimming stripped 8 bases from V and 0 bases from J, with 10 bases between. The germline V gene has CDR1 SNHLY and CDR2 FYNNEI. The length of the CDR3 is 13 residues. CDR3 loop: CASQGRNQETQYF. The CDR3 DNA sequence: TGTGCCAGCCAAGGCAGAAACCAAGAGACCCAGTACTTC. Drawing the rest from reference TRBV2 and TRBJ2-5, the complete variable domain is EPEVTQTPSHQVTQMGQEVILRCVPISNHLYFYWYRQILGQKVEFLVSFYNNEISEKSEIFDDQFSVERPDGSNFTLKIRSTKLEDSAMYFCASQGRNQETQYFGPGTRLLVL.

This clone has a single count. The V gene is TRBV10-3, the J gene TRBJ2-7; TRBD2 agrees at 13 bases. Germline lookup yields CDR1 ENHRY and CDR2 SYGVKD. The CDR3 covers 14 residues. Trimming cost V 6 bases and J 2 bases; bases outside gene matches: 1. Written as DNA, the CDR3 is TGTGCCATCAGGGGACTAGCGGGAACCTACGAGCAGTACTTC. This gives the protein CAIRGLAGTYEQYF.

This chain links TRBV6-5 with TRBJ1-2; TRBD1 matches at 7 bases. After removal of 5 bases from V and 0 bases from J, the junction contained 3 bases not matched to a gene. The length of the CDR3 is 14 residues. Germline loops: CDR1 MNHEY, CDR2 SVGAGI. Here the CDR3 reads CASSTTGPNYGYTF. The CDR3 coding sequence is TGTGCCAGCAGTACGACAGGGCCTAACTATGGCTACACCTTC.

The rearrangement joins TRBV5-1 to TRBJ2-7; D is unclear. This CDR3 comprises 12 residues. V dropped 2 bases and J dropped 2 bases, with 5 bases sitting between them. Germline V CDR1 and CDR2: SGHRS, YFSETQ. As DNA, the CDR3 is TGCGCCAGCAGCTTTGGCACCTACGAGCAGTACTTC. Its protein product is CASSFGTYEQYF.

The V gene is TRBV25-1, the J gene TRBJ1-5; 12 bases line up with TRBD1. The germline CDR1 and CDR2 sequences are MGHDK and SYGVNS. J gave up 0 bases and V 6 bases, and 9 bases lay outside the gene matches. The CDR3 extends over 18 amino acids. The chain's CDR3 is CASSSRDRGPRSNQPQHF. CDR3 DNA: TGTGCCAGCAGCTCCCGGGACAGGGGGCCCCGTAGCAATCAGCCCCAGCATTTT.

This clone was counted a few times. The rearrangement joins TRBV7-2 to TRBJ1-1; weak D call: TRBD1 (5 bases). Germline-derived CDR1 and CDR2 are SGHTA and FQGNSA. The length of the CDR3 is 13 residues. V lost 5 bases to trimming and J lost 1 base, with 8 bases between them. The CDR3, as DNA: TGTGCCAGCAGCCAGCAGGGGAACACTGAAGCTTTCTTT. It translates to CASSQQGNTEAFF.

The V and J genes are TRBV19 and TRBJ2-7, with 13 bases that match TRBD2. The trim removed 6 bases at V and 5 bases at J, leaving 10 bases unmatched. Per the germline V gene, CDR1 is LNHDA and CDR2 is SQIVND (reference sequence). CDR3 length: 16 amino acids. CDR3 sequence: CASRGGLAGERNEQYF. CDR3 DNA: TGTGCCAGTAGGGGTGGACTAGCGGGAGAGCGCAACGAGCAGTACTTC.

The chain carries TRBV11-2 and TRBJ2-7; 9 bases agree with TRBD1. Germline CDR1 is SGHAT and CDR2 is FQNNGV. J lost 9 bases, V lost 1 base, and 13 bases had no gene match. The CDR3 is 16 amino acids. The CDR3 protein is CASSLAYRDRATGQYF. DNA for the CDR3: TGTGCCAGCAGCTTAGCCTACCGGGACAGGGCCACCGGGCAGTACTTC.

The genes are TRBV29-1 and TRBJ2-7; TRBD1 matches at 9 bases. The CDR3 is made up of 13 amino acids. Germline assignment: CDR1 SQVTM and CDR2 ANQGSEA. V shed 8 bases, J shed 1 base, and the junction held 6 bases outside the gene matches. For the CDR3, the DNA is TGCAGCTTCGGGACAGGGAGGTCCTACGAGCAGTACTTC. Translating it yields CSFGTGRSYEQYF.

This chain joins TRBV6-5 and TRBJ1-2; no clear D. From germline, CDR1 is MNHEY and CDR2 SVGAGI. CDR3 length equals 14 residues. V dropped 3 bases and J dropped 7 bases, with 15 bases sitting between them. Written as DNA, the CDR3 is TGTGCCAGCAGTTATTTGGGAGGGAGTGGTGGCTACACCTTC. This sequence encodes CASSYLGGSGGYTF.

The chain links TRBV28 to TRBJ2-7; D ambiguous. V shed 6 bases and J shed 1 base, with 10 bases lying between them. CDR1 and CDR2 (germline): MDHEN, SYDVKM. This CDR3 contains 13 residues. CDR3 amino acids: CASSPPPSYEQYF. As DNA, the CDR3 is TGTGCCAGCAGCCCACCCCCTTCCTACGAGCAGTACTTC.

This chain joins TRBV6-5 and TRBJ2-3; D unclear. CDR1 is MNHEY, CDR2 SVGAGI, per germline. The CDR3 is 14 residues long. V shed 2 bases and J shed 4 bases, with 10 bases lying between them. DNA of the CDR3: TGTGCCAGCAGTTACGGTGGCCGAGCAGATACGCAGTATTTT. The encoded protein is CASSYGGRADTQYF.

This chain links TRBV6-1 with TRBJ1-5; no clear D gene. CDR1 is MNHNS and CDR2 is SASEGT in the germline V gene. This CDR3 contains 15 residues. The ends were cut back, 7 bases at V and 0 bases at J, with 13 bases in the middle. As DNA, the CDR3 is TGTGCCAGCACCCTGGGCATTTATAGCAATCAGCCCCAGCATTTT. Residues: CASTLGIYSNQPQHF.

The J gene is TRBJ1-3, the V gene TRBV18; D gene ambiguous. Deletions cut 2 bases from V and 4 bases from J, with 9 bases between. From germline, CDR1 is KGHSH and CDR2 LQKENI. The CDR3 contains 14 residues. The CDR3 DNA reads as TGTGCCAGCTCACCAGCGGCAATGGGAAACACCATATATTTT. The encoded protein is CASSPAAMGNTIYF.

The chain uses TRBV6-1 and TRBJ1-5, with 8 bases identical to TRBD1. The length of the CDR3 is 15 residues. The germline V gene encodes CDR1 MNHNS and CDR2 SASEGT. With V trimmed by 4 bases and J by 4 bases, 6 bases remained unmatched. This CDR3 is CASSGSQGANQPQHF. In DNA form, the CDR3 reads TGTGCCAGCAGTGGGTCCCAGGGGGCGAATCAGCCCCAGCATTTT.

The chain employs TRBV28 and TRBJ1-2; no definite D call. The CDR3 has 11 residues. Trimming shortened V by 11 bases and J by 8 bases, and 15 bases separated the two germline ends. Germline V gives CDR1 MDHEN, CDR2 SYDVKM. CDR3: CALEGWSGYTF. The CDR3 coding sequence is TGTGCCTTGGAGGGCTGGAGCGGCTACACCTTC.